Below, 29 T cell receptor beta chains from the same sample are listed, as sequenced in a study of blood T cell repertoires in COVID-19. The table came from immunoSEQ multiplex PCR; TCRdb's copy has only in-frame clones and leaves some out. This table has about 330,000 clones, 80% to 90% appearing once. Material: peripheral blood. These receptors were taken from a man younger than 45 with COVID-19, enrolled during active disease.

This clone has more than one count but fewer than ten. The chain recombines TRBV27 with TRBJ2-7; D is perhaps TRBD2 (6 bases). Germline CDR1 and CDR2: MNHEY and SMNVEV (reference sequence). This CDR3 spans 15 amino acids. Trimming pared 1 base from V and 0 bases from J, leaving 10 bases between. The CDR3: CASSLYSSASYEQYF. CDR3 nucleotides: TGTGCCAGCAGTTTATATTCTAGCGCCTCCTACGAGCAGTACTTC.

The chain employs TRBV27 and TRBJ2-3, with 7 bases identical to TRBD2. The CDR3 runs 18 residues. The germline V gene has CDR1 MNHEY and CDR2 SMNVEV (reference sequence). The J segment lost 4 bases and the V segment lost 8 bases, leaving 21 bases of the junction unmatched. The CDR3 DNA follows: TGTGCCAGCCGGACTTCCCCGATAGCGGGCATGGTGGCAGATACGCAGTATTTT. Amino acids: CASRTSPIAGMVADTQYF.

The J gene is TRBJ2-5, the V gene TRBV9, with D perhaps TRBD1 (5 bases). Between the trimmed V and J ends, which lost 1 base and 4 bases, there was a span of 11 bases. Germline CDR1 and CDR2: SGDLS and YYNGEE. CDR3 size: 14 residues. The chain's CDR3 is CASSVSGRAETQYF. CDR3 DNA sequence: TGTGCCAGCAGCGTATCAGGCAGGGCAGAGACCCAGTACTTC.

The V gene is TRBV6-4, the J gene TRBJ2-1, with a weak D call TRBD2 (6 bases). This CDR3 contains 16 residues. CDR1 and CDR2 from the germline V gene are MRHNA and SNTAGT. With 0 bases removed from V and 0 bases from J, the gap between germline ends came to 9 bases. CDR3: CASSDSAGPSYNEQFF. In DNA, the CDR3 is TGTGCCAGCAGTGACTCGGCGGGGCCCTCCTACAATGAGCAGTTCTTC.

V and J are TRBV30 and TRBJ1-6; 7 nucleotides align to TRBD1. The CDR3 has 14 residues. CDR1 is GTSNPN, CDR2 SVGIG, per germline (reference sequence). The J segment lost 7 bases and the V segment lost 4 bases, leaving 7 bases of the junction unmatched. CDR3 in amino acids: CAWTPGTVNSPLHF. The CDR3, as DNA: TGTGCCTGGACTCCGGGGACAGTGAATTCACCCCTCCACTTT.

The chain joins TRBV18 to TRBJ2-5; TRBD1 matches 11 bases. CDR1 is KGHSH, CDR2 LQKENI, per germline. The V gene end was trimmed by 2 bases and the J gene end by 4 bases; junction bases not matched to a gene: 6. The CDR3 has 16 amino acids. This CDR3 reads CASSPTWDRGSETQYF. In DNA, the CDR3 is TGTGCCAGCTCACCAACGTGGGACAGGGGGTCAGAGACCCAGTACTTC.

The chain recombines TRBV5-1 with TRBJ2-1, with 8 bases fitting TRBD1. The CDR3 sequence is 13 residues long. Per the germline V gene, CDR1 is SGHRS and CDR2 is YFSETQ. J gave up 10 bases and V 0 bases, and 3 bases lay outside the gene matches. CDR3 bases: TGCGCCAGCAGCTTGGACACAGGGGGAGAGCAGTTCTTC. Its translation is CASSLDTGGEQFF.

J is TRBJ2-1 and V is TRBV18; D is ambiguous. From germline, CDR1 is KGHSH and CDR2 LQKENI. This CDR3 contains 13 residues. With 2 bases removed from V and 10 bases from J, the gap between germline ends came to 12 bases. The CDR3 loop reads CASSPDLEEEQFF. Written as DNA, the CDR3 is TGTGCCAGCTCACCAGACCTAGAGGAAGAGCAGTTCTTC.

This chain joins TRBV6-2 or TRBV6-3 and TRBJ1-3, with TRBD1 as a possible D gene (5 bases). V lost 6 bases to trimming and J lost 2 bases, with 11 bases between them. The CDR3 is 14 residues long. CDR1 MNHEY and CDR2 SVGEGT come from the germline V gene. CDR3 residues: CASSRTSTGNTIYF. The CDR3 region has the DNA TGTGCCAGCAGCCGGACAAGTACTGGAAACACCATATATTTT.

The chain links TRBV29-1 to TRBJ2-7; TRBD1 matches at 7 bases. Germline CDR1 SQVTM, CDR2 ANQGSEA. J lost 5 bases, V lost 6 bases, and 10 bases had no gene match. The CDR3 runs 13 residues. CDR3 nucleotides: TGCAGCGTCAACCGGGACAGTAAGGACGAGCAGTACTTC. This sequence encodes CSVNRDSKDEQYF.

The CDR3 reads CASSGIGGPYNEQFF. In DNA form, the CDR3 reads TGTGCCAGCAGCGGTATCGGTGGGCCCTACAATGAGCAGTTCTTC. The V gene is TRBV9, the J gene TRBJ2-1; D is unresolved. The CDR3 spans 15 residues. The germline gives CDR1 SGDLS, CDR2 YYNGEE. V gave up 3 bases and J gave up 2 bases, with 12 bases separating them. Complete variable domain (other parts from reference TRBV9 and TRBJ2-1): DSGVTQTPKHLITATGQRVTLRCSPRSGDLSVYWYQQSLDQGLQFLIQYYNGEERAKGNILERFSAQQFPDLHSELNLSSLELGDSALYFCASSGIGGPYNEQFFGPGTRLTVL.

V is TRBV19 and J is TRBJ2-4, with D possibly being TRBD2 (5 bases). CDR1 and CDR2 from the germline V gene are LNHDA and SQIVND (reference sequence). Trimming removed 6 bases from V and 0 bases from J, with 12 bases in between. The CDR3 sequence is 15 residues long. CDR3 sequence: CASSLDGLAKNIQYF. Here the CDR3 DNA reads TGTGCCAGTAGCTTGGACGGACTAGCCAAAAACATTCAGTACTTC.

The chain is built from TRBV29-1 and TRBJ2-5; D gene ambiguous. The CDR3 extends over 12 amino acids. Per germline, CDR1 SQVTM and CDR2 ANQGSEA. Trimming removed 5 bases at V and 0 bases at J, with 7 bases between. CDR3 sequence (DNA): TGCAGCGTTAATGACTACCAAGAGACCCAGTACTTC. Residues: CSVNDYQETQYF.

The rearrangement joins TRBV28 to TRBJ2-3; the D is unclear. Germline lookup yields CDR1 MDHEN and CDR2 SYDVKM. This CDR3 region has 15 residues. V dropped 5 bases and J dropped 2 bases, with 14 bases sitting between them. The CDR3 sequence: CASSPPSQLTDTQYF. CDR3 nucleotides: TGTGCCAGCAGTCCCCCAAGTCAACTCACAGATACGCAGTATTTT.

As DNA, the CDR3 is TGCAGCGTTGAACTCCTACAGGGGGCGGCGTCTGAAGCTTTCTTT. Protein product: CSVELLQGAASEAFF. The genes are TRBV29-1 and TRBJ1-1, with 9 nucleotides matching TRBD1. Trimming took 2 bases from V and 6 from J; bases not matched to a gene: 10. The V gene's germline CDR1 is SQVTM and CDR2 ANQGSEA. This CDR3 is 15 amino acids long. Full variable domain (remainder filled in from reference TRBV29-1 and TRBJ1-1): SAVISQKPSRDICQRGTSLTIQCQVDSQVTMMFWYRQQPGQSLTLIATANQGSEATYESGFVIDKFPISRPNLTFSTLTVSNMSPEDSSIYLCSVELLQGAASEAFFGQGTRLTVV.

The V call is TRBV2, the J call TRBJ2-7, with TRBD1 as a possible D gene (5 bases). V was trimmed by 6 bases and J by 7 bases, leaving 19 bases between them. The CDR3 sequence is 14 residues long. From germline, CDR1 is SNHLY and CDR2 FYNNEI. CDR3: CASRRNPGSGEQYF. The CDR3 coding sequence is TGTGCCAGCAGAAGAAACCCAGGGTCGGGTGAGCAGTACTTC.

The sample holds one count of this clone. The chain combines TRBV7-9 with TRBJ2-7; 7 nucleotides agree with TRBD2. The ends lost 5 bases at V and 2 bases at J; junction bases unmatched: 0. The CDR3 is 12 residues long. Germline V gene sequence: CDR1 SEHNR, CDR2 FQNEAQ (reference sequence). The CDR3 sequence is CASSGGAYEQYF. For the CDR3, the DNA is TGTGCCAGCAGCGGGGGGGCCTACGAGCAGTACTTC.

The chain combines TRBV19 with TRBJ1-2, with a possible D match to TRBD1 (5 bases). This CDR3 is built from 14 residues. Germline assignment: CDR1 LNHDA and CDR2 SQIVND (reference sequence). V lost 2 bases to trimming and J lost 6 bases, with 13 bases between them. This CDR3 is CASSIRVGRDGYTF. The CDR3, as DNA: TGTGCCAGTAGTATAAGGGTTGGCAGGGATGGCTACACCTTC.

This chain links TRBV7-2 with TRBJ1-5; possibly TRBD1 for D (6 bases). The CDR3 is 15 residues long. The V gene lost 7 bases and the J gene lost 7 bases, with 20 bases spanning the gap. The V gene's germline CDR1 is SGHTA and CDR2 FQGNSA. The CDR3, as DNA: TGTGCCAGCACCTGGTACAGAGAAGGGGGACAGCCCCAGCATTTT. It codes for CASTWYREGGQPQHF.

The J gene is TRBJ2-5, the V gene TRBV6-5; D is possibly TRBD2 (5 bases). Deletions cut 3 bases from V and 1 base from J, with 12 bases between. From germline, CDR1 is MNHEY and CDR2 SVGAGI. The length of the CDR3 is 15 residues. CDR3 bases: TGTGCCAGCAGTTATCGTACTAGTCTCCAAGAGACCCAGTACTTC. Its translation: CASSYRTSLQETQYF.

The CDR3 DNA reads as TGTGCCAGCAGCCAGAATACCAGAGGGACAGGGTGGACAGATACGCAGTATTTT. Its translation is CASSQNTRGTGWTDTQYF. The J gene is TRBJ2-3, the V gene TRBV4-2; 9 nucleotides agree with TRBD1. The CDR3 extends over 18 amino acids. The V segment lost 3 bases and the J segment 3 bases; nucleotides outside the gene matches: 13. Germline values: CDR1 LGHNA, CDR2 YNFKEQ.

This clone occurred a few times. The chain carries TRBV19 and TRBJ1-5; D is unresolved. This CDR3 region has 15 residues. Trimming cost V 0 bases and J 4 bases, with 10 bases left between them. Germline lookup yields CDR1 LNHDA and CDR2 SQIVND (reference sequence). The CDR3 coding sequence is TGTGCCAGTAGTATAGAGAGAGGGCCGAATCAGCCCCAGCATTTT. Translation: CASSIERGPNQPQHF.

The chain is built from TRBV10-3 and TRBJ2-7; 7 bases fit TRBD1. Germline CDR1 reads ENHRY; CDR2 reads SYGVKD. V lost 6 bases to trimming and J lost 3 bases; unmatched junction nucleotides: 5. This CDR3 contains 13 residues. CDR3 DNA sequence: TGTGCCATCAGCCTCCAGGGGGACTACGAGCAGTACTTC. Translating gives CAISLQGDYEQYF.

This CDR3 reads CSVGGGSNQPQHF. The DNA of the CDR3 is TGCAGCGTCGGGGGGGGGAGCAATCAGCCCCAGCATTTT. V usage is TRBV29-1 and J usage is TRBJ1-5; possibly TRBD1 for D (5 bases). The CDR3 is 13 amino acids. Germline-derived CDR1 and CDR2 are SQVTM and ANQGSEA. Trimming pared 6 bases from V and 1 base from J, leaving 10 bases between.

The chain carries TRBV5-1 and TRBJ1-2; D is unclear. Per germline, CDR1 SGHRS and CDR2 YFSETQ. The CDR3 spans 16 residues. With 0 bases removed from V and 4 bases from J, the gap between germline ends came to 16 bases. CDR3 sequence (DNA): TGCGCCAGCAGCTTGGCGGGTCTAGCAACGGGCTATGGCTACACCTTC. Protein: CASSLAGLATGYGYTF.

In the case of this clone: The sample has other DNA sequences that encode this CDR3 too. The chain carries TRBV2 and TRBJ1-2, with 9 bases matching TRBD1. Germline loops: CDR1 SNHLY, CDR2 FYNNEI. The CDR3 consists of 14 residues. Unmatched junction bases numbered 2, after V lost 4 bases and J lost 2 bases. The CDR3 DNA reads as TGTGCCAGCAGTGCAGGGACAGGGAACTATGGCTACACCTTC. This translates into CASSAGTGNYGYTF.

CDR3 amino acids: CASSAPMQGYTDTQYF. CDR3 sequence (DNA): TGTGCCAGCAGCGCCCCCATGCAGGGATACACAGATACGCAGTATTTT. The V call is TRBV7-6, the J call TRBJ2-3; possibly TRBD1 for D (5 bases). Per germline, CDR1 SGHVS and CDR2 FNYEAQ. The CDR3 is 16 amino acids. The ends were cut back, 5 bases at V and 2 bases at J, with 17 bases in the middle.

In the case of this clone: This CDR3 is also generated by other DNA sequences in the sample. V gene TRBV7-9 combines with J gene TRBJ1-4, with TRBD1 identical over 8 bases. The germline gives CDR1 SEHNR, CDR2 FQNEAQ (reference sequence). V trimming: 1 base; J trimming: 5 bases; junction bases outside the gene matches: 0. The CDR3 extends over 14 amino acids. CDR3 nucleotide sequence: TGTGCCAGCAGCTTAGGACAGGGGAATGAAAAACTGTTTTTT. Protein sequence: CASSLGQGNEKLFF. Filled out from reference TRBV7-9 and TRBJ1-4, the complete variable domain reads DTGVSQNPRHKITKRGQNVTFRCDPISEHNRLYWYRQTLGQGPEFLTYFQNEAQLEKSRLLSDRFSAERPKGSFSTLEIQRTEQGDSAMYLCASSLGQGNEKLFFGSGTQLSVL.

The chain links TRBV10-2 to TRBJ1-4; no clear D. This CDR3 spans 15 amino acids. The germline V gene has CDR1 WSHSY and CDR2 SAAADI. Trimming left V 3 bases short and J 8 bases short, with 16 bases between. The CDR3, as DNA: TGCGCCAGCAGTGACGGTGGCCTTACGGGGGAAAAACTGTTTTTT. It codes for CASSDGGLTGEKLFF.